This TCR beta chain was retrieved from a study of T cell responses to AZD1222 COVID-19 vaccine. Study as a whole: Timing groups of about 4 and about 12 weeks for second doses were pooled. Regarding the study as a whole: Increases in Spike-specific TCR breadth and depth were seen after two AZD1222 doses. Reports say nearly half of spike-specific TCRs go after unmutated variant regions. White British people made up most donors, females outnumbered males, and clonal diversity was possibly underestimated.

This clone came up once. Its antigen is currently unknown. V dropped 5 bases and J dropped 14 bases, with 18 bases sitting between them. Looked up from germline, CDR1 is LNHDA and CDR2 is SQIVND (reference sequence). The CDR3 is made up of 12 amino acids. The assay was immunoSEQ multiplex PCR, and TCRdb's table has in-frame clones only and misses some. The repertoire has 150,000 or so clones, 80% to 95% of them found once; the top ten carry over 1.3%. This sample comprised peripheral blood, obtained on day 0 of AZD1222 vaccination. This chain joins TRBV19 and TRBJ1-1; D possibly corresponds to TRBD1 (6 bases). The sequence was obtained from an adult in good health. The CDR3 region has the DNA TGTGCCAGTAGTGACCCCGGCGGGGGGCCATTCTTT. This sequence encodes CASSDPGGGPFF.